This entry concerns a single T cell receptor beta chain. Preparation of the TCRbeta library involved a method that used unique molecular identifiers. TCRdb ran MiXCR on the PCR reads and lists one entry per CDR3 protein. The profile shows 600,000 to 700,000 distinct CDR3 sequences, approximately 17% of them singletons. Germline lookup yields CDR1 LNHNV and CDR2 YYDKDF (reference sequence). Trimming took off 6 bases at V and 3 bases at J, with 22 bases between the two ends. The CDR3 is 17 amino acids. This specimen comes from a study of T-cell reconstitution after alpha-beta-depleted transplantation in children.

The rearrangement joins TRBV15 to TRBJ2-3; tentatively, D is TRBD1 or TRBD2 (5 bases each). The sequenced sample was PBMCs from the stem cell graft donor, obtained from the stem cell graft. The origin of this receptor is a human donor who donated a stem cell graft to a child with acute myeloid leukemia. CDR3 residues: CATRPTGTAGITDTQYF. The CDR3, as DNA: TGTGCCACCAGACCAACCGGGACGGCAGGGATAACAGATACGCAGTATTTT.